The rows below give T cell receptor beta chains drawn from one sample of a study of shared clonotypes between healthy human individuals. Only in-frame clones appear in the TCRdb table, and some are missing; sequencing was by immunoSEQ multiplex PCR. Of more than 80,000 clones listed, roughly two thirds were seen once; the top ten hold 40% to 45%. Source material: memory CD8+ T cells sorted from blood. The source is a young man in good health. The CDR3 runs from the conserved cysteine through the conserved F or W. The order of the fields is J gene, D gene, V gene, CDR3 protein. D genes are given only for firm matches.

J gene: TRBJ2-1; D gene: TRBD2; V gene: TRBV4-3; CDR3 protein: CASSQWGRLAGGNEQFF
J gene: TRBJ2-7; D gene: TRBD2; V gene: TRBV6-1; CDR3 protein: CASSDTSTRAGYEQYF
J gene: TRBJ1-4; D gene: TRBD1; V gene: TRBV4-2; CDR3 protein: CASSHPGQGGLSNEKLFF
J gene: TRBJ2-1; D gene: TRBD2; V gene: TRBV28; CDR3 protein: CASSPLGLAGYNEQFF
J gene: TRBJ2-1; D gene: NA; V gene: TRBV28; CDR3 protein: CASSPMVGEQFF
J gene: TRBJ1-1; D gene: NA; V gene: TRBV15; CDR3 protein: CATSRETPEEAFF
J gene: TRBJ2-7; D gene: NA; V gene: TRBV10-2; CDR3 protein: CASSRDSPYEQYF
J gene: TRBJ2-1; D gene: NA; V gene: TRBV5-5; CDR3 protein: CASSLDHRTYNEQFF
J gene: TRBJ2-1; D gene: TRBD2; V gene: TRBV28; CDR3 protein: CASSLIRGLAGGYNEQFF
J gene: TRBJ2-7; D gene: TRBD1; V gene: TRBV11-2; CDR3 protein: CASSLWGTGTGLYEQYF
J gene: TRBJ2-1; D gene: NA; V gene: TRBV4-1; CDR3 protein: CASKTAAGLGSRNNEQFF
J gene: TRBJ2-7; D gene: TRBD1; V gene: TRBV19; CDR3 protein: CASSMGQGLYEQYF
J gene: TRBJ1-2; D gene: NA; V gene: TRBV9; CDR3 protein: CASSVGWTNYGYTF
J gene: TRBJ2-5; D gene: NA; V gene: TRBV25-1; CDR3 protein: CASSESRETLWETQYF
J gene: TRBJ1-1; D gene: TRBD1; V gene: TRBV6-4; CDR3 protein: CASSDYRTGEAFF
J gene: TRBJ1-5; D gene: NA; V gene: TRBV19; CDR3 protein: CASRWGREMDQPQHF
J gene: TRBJ2-5; D gene: TRBD1; V gene: TRBV5-1; CDR3 protein: CASSNKRMTGDQETQYF
J gene: TRBJ2-7; D gene: NA; V gene: TRBV5-1; CDR3 protein: CASSRRQDSYEQYF
J gene: TRBJ1-3; D gene: NA; V gene: TRBV7-8; CDR3 protein: CASGGVDSGNTIYF
J gene: TRBJ2-7; D gene: TRBD1; V gene: TRBV6-1; CDR3 protein: CASSDGQGAYEQYF
J gene: TRBJ1-2; D gene: NA; V gene: TRBV4-2; CDR3 protein: CASSCFTKTYGYTF
J gene: TRBJ2-7; D gene: TRBD2; V gene: TRBV28; CDR3 protein: CASREAGLASYEQYF
J gene: TRBJ1-2; D gene: NA; V gene: TRBV6-5; CDR3 protein: CASRGTSYGYTF
J gene: TRBJ1-5; D gene: TRBD1; V gene: TRBV2; CDR3 protein: CASRDRVSNQPQHF
J gene: TRBJ2-3; D gene: TRBD1; V gene: TRBV6-4; CDR3 protein: CASSVTGTGGTDTQYF
J gene: TRBJ2-3; D gene: NA; V gene: TRBV4-2; CDR3 protein: CASSQDPGGTDTQYF
J gene: TRBJ1-2; D gene: NA; V gene: TRBV6-5; CDR3 protein: CASSKGGRVSGYTF
J gene: TRBJ2-1; D gene: NA; V gene: TRBV27; CDR3 protein: CASSLSGRGSYNEQFF
J gene: TRBJ2-1; D gene: NA; V gene: TRBV7-9; CDR3 protein: CASSPGGIRLHEQFF
J gene: TRBJ2-1; D gene: TRBD2; V gene: TRBV11-2; CDR3 protein: CASSPTGTSLGEQFF
J gene: TRBJ2-7; D gene: NA; V gene: TRBV28; CDR3 protein: CASSSAQPYEQYF